This is a list of T cell receptor beta chains from one sample in a study of blood T cell repertoires in COVID-19. Data came from immunoSEQ multiplex PCR; TCRdb stores just in-frame clones and leaves some out. The sample lists about 150,000 clones; roughly four fifths were seen once. Sequenced input: PBMCs or T cells enriched from blood (not recorded which). The source is a man over 45 who had recovered from COVID-19. Both conserved end residues are part of each CDR3. The D gene is left open where the match is weak. Only some rows state a clone size, as once, few, many or a class for expanded clones.

TRBD2	TRBV2	TRBJ2-3	NA	CASSVPSGGTDTQYF	TGTGCCAGCAGTGTACCTAGCGGGGGCACAGATACGCAGTATTTT
NA	TRBV18	TRBJ1-2	NA	CASSPRQPGQDYGYTF	TGTGCCAGCTCACCCCGGCAACCGGGACAAGACTATGGCTACACCTTC
NA	TRBV5-6	TRBJ1-6	NA	CASSLGTNLNNSPLHF	TGTGCCAGCAGCTTGGGAACGAACCTAAATAATTCACCCCTCCACTTT
NA	TRBV9	TRBJ2-1	NA	CASSPLSRGGSGNEQFF	TGTGCCAGCAGCCCCCTGAGTCGTGGGGGGTCCGGCAATGAGCAGTTCTTC
TRBD1	TRBV28	TRBJ2-7	NA	CASTMDRASYEQYF	TGTGCCAGCACAATGGACAGGGCCTCCTACGAGCAGTACTTC
TRBD1	TRBV5-4	TRBJ1-2	NA	CASSLETGVGGYTF	TGTGCCAGCAGCTTGGAGACAGGGGTAGGGGGCTACACCTTC
NA	TRBV2	TRBJ1-1	once	CASTRAGNPNTEAFF	TGTGCCAGCACCAGAGCGGGCAACCCGAACACTGAAGCTTTCTTT
NA	TRBV4-2	TRBJ2-7	NA	CASSQEVFAGAQDEQYF	TGTGCCAGCAGCCAAGAGGTTTTCGCGGGGGCTCAGGACGAGCAGTACTTC
TRBD1	TRBV2	TRBJ1-1	NA	CASGQGFTEAFF	TGTGCCAGCGGACAGGGTTTCACTGAAGCTTTCTTT
NA	TRBV5-6	TRBJ1-6	NA	CASSFGGTISPLHF	TGTGCCAGCAGCTTCGGGGGTACGATTTCACCCCTCCACTTT
TRBD2	TRBV7-6	TRBJ2-3	NA	CASSLAPTSGSTDTQYF	TGTGCCAGCAGCTTAGCCCCTACTAGCGGTAGCACAGATACGCAGTATTTT
TRBD2	TRBV5-1	TRBJ2-3	NA	CASSLRSSGGNSTDTQYF	TGCGCCAGCAGCTTGCGTTCTAGCGGGGGGAACAGCACAGATACGCAGTATTTT
NA	TRBV18	TRBJ2-3	NA	CASSLTGSNTDTQYF	TGTGCCAGCTCCCTTACAGGGTCCAACACAGATACGCAGTATTTT
NA	TRBV4-3	TRBJ1-6	NA	CASSLQGTNSPLHF	TGCGCCAGCAGCCTGCAGGGGACCAATTCACCCCTCCACTTT
NA	TRBV29-1	TRBJ2-3	NA	CSVEDYGQGPDTQYF	TGCAGCGTTGAAGATTACGGCCAGGGGCCAGATACGCAGTATTTT
TRBD2	TRBV3-1/TRBV3-2	TRBJ2-5	NA	CASSQGLPAGPKETQYF	TGTGCCAGCAGCCAGGGACTTCCAGCGGGGCCAAAAGAGACCCAGTACTTC
TRBD2	TRBV18	TRBJ2-3	NA	CASSSRTSGSDTQYF	TGTGCCAGCTCATCACGGACTAGCGGGTCAGATACGCAGTATTTT
TRBD1	TRBV19	TRBJ2-7	once	CASSADRVFYEQYF	TGTGCCAGTAGTGCGGACAGGGTCTTCTACGAGCAGTACTTC
NA	TRBV28	TRBJ1-3	NA	CASSGGFSGNTIYF	TGTGCCAGCAGCGGGGGATTCTCTGGAAACACCATATATTTT
TRBD1	TRBV6-5	TRBJ1-5	NA	CASRADRGPNQPQHF	TGTGCCAGCAGGGCCGACAGGGGGCCCAATCAGCCCCAGCATTTT
TRBD1	TRBV5-1	TRBJ1-2	NA	CASRLGQAAGYTF	TGCGCCAGCAGATTAGGACAGGCAGCCGGCTACACCTTC
TRBD1	TRBV5-1	TRBJ2-3	NA	CASSTGQETDTQYF	TGCGCCAGCAGCACGGGACAGGAGACAGATACGCAGTATTTT
TRBD2	TRBV5-1	TRBJ2-1	once	CASSSSGGRYNEQFF	TGCGCCAGCAGCTCTAGCGGGGGCCGCTACAATGAGCAGTTCTTC
TRBD1	TRBV2	TRBJ2-7	NA	CASIQGDPGSYEQYF	TGTGCCAGCATTCAGGGGGACCCAGGCTCCTACGAGCAGTACTTC
NA	TRBV5-4	TRBJ2-3	NA	CASTEGTTDTQYF	TGTGCGTCCACGGAGGGGACCACAGATACGCAGTATTTT
NA	TRBV28	TRBJ1-2	NA	CASSFTGTTYGYTF	TGTGCCAGCAGTTTTACAGGGACTACCTATGGCTACACCTTC
NA	TRBV30	TRBJ1-6	NA	CAWSVRGMAPLHF	TGTGCCTGGAGTGTACGAGGAATGGCACCCCTCCACTTT
NA	TRBV2	TRBJ2-2	NA	CASSEGGVGAPNTGELFF	TGTGCCAGCAGTGAAGGTGGCGTAGGGGCCCCGAACACCGGGGAGCTGTTTTTT
NA	TRBV4-3	TRBJ1-2	NA	CASSQDRGGAGYGYTF	TGCGCCAGCAGCCAAGATCGCGGGGGGGCGGGCTATGGCTACACCTTC
TRBD1	TRBV6-6	TRBJ1-5	NA	CASSYSQGAEPQHF	TGTGCCAGCAGTTACTCTCAGGGGGCCGAGCCCCAGCATTTT
TRBD2	TRBV3-1/TRBV3-2	TRBJ2-3	NA	CASSIWRGERTDTQYF	TGTGCCAGCAGCATTTGGCGGGGGGAGCGCACAGATACGCAGTATTTT
NA	TRBV3-1/TRBV3-2	TRBJ2-2	NA	CASSQGQYTGELFF	TGTGCCAGCAGCCAAGGACAGTACACCGGGGAGCTGTTTTTT
NA	TRBV29-1	TRBJ2-5	NA	CSVERGGVGTQYF	TGCAGCGTTGAAAGAGGCGGGGTGGGGACCCAGTACTTC
NA	TRBV19	TRBJ1-2	NA	CATSTGTYGYTF	TGTGCCACCTCAACAGGTACCTATGGCTACACCTTC
TRBD2	TRBV9	TRBJ2-1	NA	CASSVGLAGGPTGYNEQFF	TGTGCCAGCAGCGTCGGACTAGCGGGGGGCCCTACGGGATACAATGAGCAGTTCTTC